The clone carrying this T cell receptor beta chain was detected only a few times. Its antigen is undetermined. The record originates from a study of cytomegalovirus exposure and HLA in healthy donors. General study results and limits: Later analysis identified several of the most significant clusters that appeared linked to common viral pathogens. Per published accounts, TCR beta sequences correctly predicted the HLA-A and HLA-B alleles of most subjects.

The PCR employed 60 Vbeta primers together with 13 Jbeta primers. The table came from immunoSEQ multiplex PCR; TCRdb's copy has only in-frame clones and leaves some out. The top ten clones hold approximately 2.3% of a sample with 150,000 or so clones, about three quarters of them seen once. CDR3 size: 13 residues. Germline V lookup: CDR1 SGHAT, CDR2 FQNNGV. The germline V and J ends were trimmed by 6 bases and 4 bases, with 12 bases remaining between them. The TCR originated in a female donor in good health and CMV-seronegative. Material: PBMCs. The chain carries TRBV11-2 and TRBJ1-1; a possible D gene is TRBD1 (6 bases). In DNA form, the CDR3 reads TGTGCCAGCAGTTCCCAAGGGGGCACTGAAGCTTTCTTT. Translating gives CASSSQGGTEAFF.